These T cell receptor beta chains were read from a single sample in a study of spatial heterogeneity in lung cancer. TCRdb called the 5' RACE reads again in MiXCR, with one record for every CDR3 protein. The data hold around 41,000 distinct CDR3 sequences, with about 6.7% observed a single time. The sequences come from PBMCs, collected at surgery. These receptors were collected from a female donor with early-stage non-small cell lung cancer. CDR3s leave out the opening cysteine and the closing phenylalanine or tryptophan. Each record gives: J gene, V gene, CDR3 protein.

j_call: TRBJ1-2; v_call: TRBV4-3; cdr3_aa: ASSQGRGDGYT
j_call: TRBJ2-3; v_call: TRBV9; cdr3_aa: ASSVVLGTQY
j_call: TRBJ2-1; v_call: TRBV20-1; cdr3_aa: SANRQGRGNEQF
j_call: TRBJ2-2; v_call: TRBV4-3; cdr3_aa: ASSQTSGRGNTGELF
j_call: TRBJ2-1; v_call: TRBV18; cdr3_aa: ASSPNPRGFSYNEQF
j_call: TRBJ1-5; v_call: TRBV5-1; cdr3_aa: ASRRGAGQPQH
j_call: TRBJ2-1; v_call: TRBV6-5; cdr3_aa: ASSYQLAPNEQF
j_call: TRBJ1-3; v_call: TRBV7-2; cdr3_aa: ASSFTSGNTIY
j_call: TRBJ2-1; v_call: TRBV12-3/TRBV12-4; cdr3_aa: ASTGGSYNEQF
j_call: TRBJ2-7; v_call: TRBV11-2; cdr3_aa: ASIRASGGYYEQY
j_call: TRBJ2-5; v_call: TRBV7-2; cdr3_aa: ASSLTSGVRETQY
j_call: TRBJ2-3; v_call: TRBV4-3; cdr3_aa: ASSQDAPSTDTQY
j_call: TRBJ2-1; v_call: TRBV7-6; cdr3_aa: ASSLDFQDEQF
j_call: TRBJ2-1; v_call: TRBV5-4; cdr3_aa: ASRRGYSDEQF
j_call: TRBJ2-7; v_call: TRBV20-1; cdr3_aa: SGESYRFSYEQY
j_call: TRBJ2-6; v_call: TRBV5-8; cdr3_aa: ASQQGHLSGANVLT
j_call: TRBJ1-1; v_call: TRBV15; cdr3_aa: ATSRDSLNTEAF
j_call: TRBJ1-5; v_call: TRBV18; cdr3_aa: ASSLTGGNQPQH
j_call: TRBJ1-1; v_call: TRBV15; cdr3_aa: ATTTRGGTEAF
j_call: TRBJ1-4; v_call: TRBV12-3/TRBV12-4; cdr3_aa: ASSLVFVSGDRENEKLF
j_call: TRBJ2-3; v_call: TRBV27; cdr3_aa: ASSSQALAGGGDTQY
j_call: TRBJ2-3; v_call: TRBV20-1; cdr3_aa: SATGGTDTQY
j_call: TRBJ2-5; v_call: TRBV9; cdr3_aa: ASSSLGGQGETQY
j_call: TRBJ2-7; v_call: TRBV11-2; cdr3_aa: ASSSGTGRYEQY
j_call: TRBJ1-5; v_call: TRBV20-1; cdr3_aa: SAEGASITDGNQPQH
j_call: TRBJ1-1; v_call: TRBV10-2; cdr3_aa: ASSVAGADTEAF
j_call: TRBJ2-5; v_call: TRBV29-1; cdr3_aa: SAPGPLRQTQY
j_call: TRBJ1-3; v_call: TRBV3-1; cdr3_aa: ASRPKTGGRNTIY
j_call: TRBJ2-3; v_call: TRBV11-2; cdr3_aa: ASSLAGDTDTQY
j_call: TRBJ2-1; v_call: TRBV9; cdr3_aa: ASSVDRGGNEQF
j_call: TRBJ2-7; v_call: TRBV3-1; cdr3_aa: ASSQGYEQY
j_call: TRBJ2-1; v_call: TRBV5-5; cdr3_aa: ASSLRFQGPNEQF
j_call: TRBJ2-2; v_call: TRBV5-1; cdr3_aa: ASSRMGNGGELF
j_call: TRBJ1-5; v_call: TRBV7-8; cdr3_aa: ASSRGDSRSFRNQPQH
j_call: TRBJ1-4; v_call: TRBV3-1; cdr3_aa: ASSQEKRGTPANEKLF
j_call: TRBJ2-7; v_call: TRBV13; cdr3_aa: ASSGTGQGFEQY
j_call: TRBJ2-5; v_call: TRBV6-2/TRBV6-3; cdr3_aa: ASRPTGAETQY
j_call: TRBJ1-4; v_call: TRBV6-2/TRBV6-3; cdr3_aa: AAAQGTEATNEKLF
j_call: TRBJ1-2; v_call: TRBV4-1; cdr3_aa: ASSQDPQGVLHYGYT
j_call: TRBJ2-7; v_call: TRBV28; cdr3_aa: ASSLRSWEQY
j_call: TRBJ2-3; v_call: TRBV5-1; cdr3_aa: ASSPRTGNKGDTQY
j_call: TRBJ2-3; v_call: TRBV20-1; cdr3_aa: SVASTDTQY
j_call: TRBJ2-1; v_call: TRBV10-2; cdr3_aa: ASLPHRTGGDEQF
j_call: TRBJ1-5; v_call: TRBV10-3; cdr3_aa: AISEILRDRNQPQH
j_call: TRBJ1-4; v_call: TRBV6-1; cdr3_aa: ASRSTFTSEKLF
j_call: TRBJ2-3; v_call: TRBV7-9; cdr3_aa: ASSFSQNTQY
j_call: TRBJ2-7; v_call: TRBV28; cdr3_aa: ASSAYRVPYEQY
j_call: TRBJ2-4; v_call: TRBV11-1; cdr3_aa: ASSPQEGGAKNIQY
j_call: TRBJ1-2; v_call: TRBV5-1; cdr3_aa: ASSLARGDFYGYT
j_call: TRBJ2-5; v_call: TRBV4-1; cdr3_aa: ASSPISSPSQETQY
j_call: TRBJ2-3; v_call: TRBV6-5; cdr3_aa: ASSHTSGATDTQY
j_call: TRBJ2-6; v_call: TRBV9; cdr3_aa: ASSVDAVHSGANVLT
j_call: TRBJ1-2; v_call: TRBV5-1; cdr3_aa: ASSLTGDYGYT
j_call: TRBJ2-3; v_call: TRBV7-2; cdr3_aa: ASSLAAQNTDTQY
j_call: TRBJ2-6; v_call: TRBV5-1; cdr3_aa: ASSLGPGANVLT
j_call: TRBJ2-3; v_call: TRBV27; cdr3_aa: ASRDGRSTDTQY
j_call: TRBJ2-4; v_call: TRBV19; cdr3_aa: ASSQGVGSKNIQY
j_call: TRBJ2-1; v_call: TRBV28; cdr3_aa: ASSVGSSGGYNEQF
j_call: TRBJ2-7; v_call: TRBV5-1; cdr3_aa: ASSPTRAGNEQY
j_call: TRBJ1-1; v_call: TRBV18; cdr3_aa: ASSTLRDTEAF